Below, 8 T cell receptor beta chains from the same sample are listed, as sequenced in a study of cytomegalovirus exposure and HLA in healthy donors. PCR involved 60 Vbeta and 13 Jbeta primers. The method was immunoSEQ multiplex PCR; TCRdb's version includes in-frame clones alone and lacks a portion of them. The top ten clones hold roughly 9.2% of a sample with around 91,000 clones, 86% of them seen once. The sample was PBMCs. The receptors stem from a man aged 25 to 40 in good health and CMV-seropositive.

The V call is TRBV5-5, the J call TRBJ2-3, with unresolved D. There are 13 residues in the CDR3. CDR1 SGHKS and CDR2 YYEKEE come from the germline V gene (reference sequence). The V end lost 1 base, the J end lost 4 bases, and 7 bases lay between the germline ends. CDR3 residues: CASSLWAADTQYF. In nucleotides, the CDR3 is TGTGCCAGCAGCTTGTGGGCAGCAGATACGCAGTATTTT.

The chain is built from TRBV5-1 and TRBJ1-2, with D possibly TRBD1 on 6 matching bases. V lost 4 bases to trimming and J lost 4 bases, with 8 bases between them. Per the germline V gene, CDR1 is SGHRS and CDR2 is YFSETQ. This CDR3 is built from 12 residues. CDR3 in amino acids: CASSPDSYGYTF. The CDR3 region has the DNA TGCGCCAGCAGCCCGGACAGCTATGGCTACACCTTC.

The J gene is TRBJ2-2, the V gene TRBV7-9; D perhaps matches TRBD2 (5 bases). Germline V gene lookup returns CDR1 SEHNR and CDR2 FQNEAQ (reference sequence). CDR3 length equals 15 residues. The V end lost 3 bases, the J end lost 6 bases, and 14 bases lay between the germline ends. The CDR3 loop reads CASSFSGQRAGELFF. The CDR3 DNA reads TGTGCCAGCAGCTTCTCGGGCCAGAGGGCCGGGGAGCTGTTTTTT.

This chain links TRBV10-3 with TRBJ2-3; 10 bases map to TRBD2. CDR1 is ENHRY, CDR2 SYGVKD, per germline. The CDR3 extends over 13 amino acids. Trimming cost V 11 bases and J 4 bases; bases outside gene matches: 6. CDR3 in DNA: TGTGCCGTTGAGCGGGAGGGCTCAGATACGCAGTATTTT. Translation: CAVEREGSDTQYF.

The rearrangement links TRBV6-1 to TRBJ1-4, with no clear D. From germline, CDR1 is MNHNS and CDR2 SASEGT. CDR3 length equals 17 residues. Trimming removed 2 bases at V and 4 bases at J, with 17 bases between. The CDR3 loop is CASSEQGGQDYNEKLFF. CDR3 DNA: TGTGCCAGCAGTGAACAAGGTGGGCAGGATTATAATGAAAAACTGTTTTTT.

The chain has TRBV5-1 and TRBJ2-3, with D maybe TRBD2 (5 bases). This CDR3 has 16 amino acids. Trimming took 0 bases from V and 2 from J, leaving 13 bases between them. Looked up from germline, CDR1 is SGHRS and CDR2 is YFSETQ. The CDR3 nucleotides are TGCGCCAGCAGCTTGGGGGGAGCTAGTATCACAGATACGCAGTATTTT. As protein: CASSLGGASITDTQYF.

This chain connects TRBV15 to TRBJ1-4, with TRBD1 matching over 7 bases. The V gene's germline CDR1 is LNHNV and CDR2 YYDKDF (reference sequence). V lost 4 bases to trimming and J lost 0 bases; unmatched junction nucleotides: 8. The CDR3 runs to 17 residues. DNA of the CDR3: TGTGCCACCAGCACGGACAGGTTGGGTGCAACTAATGAAAAACTGTTTTTT. Its translation is CATSTDRLGATNEKLFF.

The chain recombines TRBV20-1 with TRBJ2-2; tentatively, D is TRBD2 (6 bases). Germline assignment: CDR1 DFQATT and CDR2 SNEGSKA (reference sequence). V lost 6 bases and J lost 8, with 10 bases in between. The CDR3 consists of 11 residues. The chain's CDR3 is CSASLAGELFF. Written as DNA, the CDR3 is TGCAGTGCATCCCTAGCGGGGGAGCTGTTTTTT.